The table lists the clone carrying this T cell receptor (beta chain) with a count of one. V lost 4 bases and J lost 5; bases outside the gene matches: 12. The CDR3 contains 18 residues. Germline V gene data show CDR1 as SNHLY and CDR2 as FYNNEI. This record comes from a study of blood T cell repertoires in COVID-19. Study-wide context: Acute and convalescent COVID-19 specimens originated in the United States, Italy and Spain.

The assay was immunoSEQ multiplex PCR, and TCRdb's table has in-frame clones only and misses some. Of about 230,000 clones listed, 65% to 90% are singletons. Sequenced: peripheral blood. The rearrangement uses TRBV2 and TRBJ2-2; 11 bases agree with TRBD2. The sequence derives from a man aged 45 to 65 with COVID-19, enrolled during active disease. The CDR3 bases are TGTGCCAGCAGTGCGATCAACCTAGCGGGGGGCCGAACCGGGGAGCTGTTTTTT. Translated: CASSAINLAGGRTGELFF.